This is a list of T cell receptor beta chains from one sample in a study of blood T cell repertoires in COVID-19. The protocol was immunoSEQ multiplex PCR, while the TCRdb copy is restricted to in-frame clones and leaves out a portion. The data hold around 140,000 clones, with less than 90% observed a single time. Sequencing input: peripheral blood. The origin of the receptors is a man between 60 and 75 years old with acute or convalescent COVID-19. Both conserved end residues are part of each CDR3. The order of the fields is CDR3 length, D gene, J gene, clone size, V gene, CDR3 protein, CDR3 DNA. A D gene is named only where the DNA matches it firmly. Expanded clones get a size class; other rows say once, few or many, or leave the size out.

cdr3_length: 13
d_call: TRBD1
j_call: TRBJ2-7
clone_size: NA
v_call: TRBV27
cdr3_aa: CASRTGASYEQYF
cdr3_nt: TGTGCCAGCAGGACAGGGGCTTCCTACGAGCAGTACTTC

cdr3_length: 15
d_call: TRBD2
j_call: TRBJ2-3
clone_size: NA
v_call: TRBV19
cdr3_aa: CASGLAVSSTDTQYF
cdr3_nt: TGTGCCAGTGGTCTAGCGGTTAGTAGCACAGATACGCAGTATTTT

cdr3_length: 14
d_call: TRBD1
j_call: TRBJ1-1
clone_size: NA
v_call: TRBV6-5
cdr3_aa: CASRPGQGNTEAFF
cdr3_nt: TGTGCCAGCAGGCCCGGACAGGGGAACACTGAAGCTTTCTTT

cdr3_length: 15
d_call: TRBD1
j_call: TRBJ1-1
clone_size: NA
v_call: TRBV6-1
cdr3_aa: CASTGRQGSGTEAFF
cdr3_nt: TGTGCCAGCACGGGTCGACAGGGTAGTGGAACTGAAGCTTTCTTT

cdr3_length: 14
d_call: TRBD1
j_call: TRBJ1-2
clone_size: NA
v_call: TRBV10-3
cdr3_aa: CAIPSGQANYGYTF
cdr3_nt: TGTGCCATCCCGTCGGGACAGGCAAACTATGGCTACACCTTC

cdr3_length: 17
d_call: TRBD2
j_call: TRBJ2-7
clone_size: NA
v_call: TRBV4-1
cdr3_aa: CASNDRGGAFISYEQYF
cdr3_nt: TGCGCCAGCAACGACCGCGGGGGGGCCTTTATCTCCTACGAGCAGTACTTC

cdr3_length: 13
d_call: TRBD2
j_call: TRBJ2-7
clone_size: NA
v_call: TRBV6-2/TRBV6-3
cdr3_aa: CASSSGLVYEQYF
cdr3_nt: TGTGCCAGCAGCTCGGGACTAGTCTACGAGCAGTACTTC

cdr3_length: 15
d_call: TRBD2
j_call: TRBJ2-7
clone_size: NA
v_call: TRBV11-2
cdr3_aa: CASSIEAGGLYEQYF
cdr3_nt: TGTGCCAGCAGCATAGAAGCGGGAGGTCTCTACGAGCAGTACTTC

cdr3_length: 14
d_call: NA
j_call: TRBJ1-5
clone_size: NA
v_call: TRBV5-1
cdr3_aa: CASSLAGGNQPQHF
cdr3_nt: TGCGCCAGCAGCTTAGCAGGGGGCAATCAGCCCCAGCATTTT

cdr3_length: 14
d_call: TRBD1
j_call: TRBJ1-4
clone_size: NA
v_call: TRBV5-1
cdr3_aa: CASSIGQGNEKLFF
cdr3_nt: TGCGCCAGCAGCATTGGACAGGGTAACGAAAAACTGTTTTTT

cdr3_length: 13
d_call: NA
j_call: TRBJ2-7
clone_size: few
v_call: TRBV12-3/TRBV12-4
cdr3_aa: CAIQVEGSYEQYF
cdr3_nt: TGTGCCATCCAAGTTGAGGGCTCCTACGAGCAGTACTTC

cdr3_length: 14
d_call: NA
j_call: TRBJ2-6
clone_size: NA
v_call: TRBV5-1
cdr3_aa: CASSVNSGANVLTF
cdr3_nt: TGCGCCAGCAGCGTTAACTCTGGGGCCAACGTCCTGACTTTC

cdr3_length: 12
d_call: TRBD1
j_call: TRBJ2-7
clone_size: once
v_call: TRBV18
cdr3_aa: CASGGQGYEQYF
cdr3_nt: TGTGCCAGCGGAGGACAGGGCTACGAGCAGTACTTC

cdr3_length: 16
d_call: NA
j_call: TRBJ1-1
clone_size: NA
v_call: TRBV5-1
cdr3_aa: CASRQDTVFLNTEAFF
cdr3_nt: TGCGCCAGCAGGCAGGACACTGTGTTTCTGAACACTGAAGCTTTCTTT

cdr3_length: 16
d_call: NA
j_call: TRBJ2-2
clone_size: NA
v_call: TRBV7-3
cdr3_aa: CASSLRSSANTGELFF
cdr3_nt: TGTGCCAGCAGCTTACGGTCGAGCGCAAACACCGGGGAGCTGTTTTTT

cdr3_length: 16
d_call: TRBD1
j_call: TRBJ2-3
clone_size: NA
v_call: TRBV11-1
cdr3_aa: CASSSRQGVGTDTQYF
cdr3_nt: TGTGCCAGCAGCTCTAGACAGGGGGTGGGCACAGATACGCAGTATTTT

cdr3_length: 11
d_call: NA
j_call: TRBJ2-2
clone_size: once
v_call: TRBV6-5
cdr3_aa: CASRRTGELFF
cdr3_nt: TGTGCCAGCAGGAGGACCGGGGAGCTGTTTTTT

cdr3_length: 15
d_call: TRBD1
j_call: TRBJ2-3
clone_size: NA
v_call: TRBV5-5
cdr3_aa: CASSLPGQGRHAQYF
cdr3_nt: TGTGCCAGCAGCCTCCCGGGACAGGGTCGTCATGCGCAGTATTTT

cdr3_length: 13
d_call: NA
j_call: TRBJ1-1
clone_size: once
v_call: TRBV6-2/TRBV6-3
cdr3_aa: CASSFLGRTEAFF
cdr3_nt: TGTGCCAGCAGTTTTCTTGGGAGGACTGAAGCTTTCTTT

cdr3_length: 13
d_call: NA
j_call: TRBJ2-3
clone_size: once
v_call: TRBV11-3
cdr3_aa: CASSKGGTDTQYF
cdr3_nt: TGTGCCAGCAGCAAGGGGGGCACAGATACGCAGTATTTT

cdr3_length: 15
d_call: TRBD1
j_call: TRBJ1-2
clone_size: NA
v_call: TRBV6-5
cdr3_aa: CASNDRGLINYGYTF
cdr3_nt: TGTGCCAGCAACGACAGGGGGCTTATTAACTATGGCTACACCTTC

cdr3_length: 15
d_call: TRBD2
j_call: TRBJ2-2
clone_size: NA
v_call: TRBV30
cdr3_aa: CAWSSRGGITGELFF
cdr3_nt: TGTGCCTGGAGTTCTCGGGGGGGGATCACCGGGGAGCTGTTTTTT

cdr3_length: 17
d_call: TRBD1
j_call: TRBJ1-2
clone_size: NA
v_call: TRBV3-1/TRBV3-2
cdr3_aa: CASSRGTGGLIGYGYTF
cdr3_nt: TGTGCCAGCAGCCGAGGGACAGGGGGCCTGATTGGCTATGGCTACACCTTC

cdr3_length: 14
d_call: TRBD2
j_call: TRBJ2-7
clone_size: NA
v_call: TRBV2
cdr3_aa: CASRPGLASYEQYF
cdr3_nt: TGTGCCAGCAGACCGGGACTAGCGTCCTACGAGCAGTACTTC